This TCR beta chain was sequenced in a study of metastatic and nonmetastatic thyroid tumors. The wider study: Comparison of repertoires was carried out across blood and tumor or nodule tissue from malignant and benign thyroid patients. Study results and caveats: According to reports, the diversity of TCR beta was significantly higher in malignant thyroid tumors than in benign nodules, and this held in both blood and tumor samples.

Germline assignment: CDR1 SGHRS and CDR2 YFSETQ. The CDR3 covers 16 residues. Trimming stripped 4 bases from V and 7 bases from J, with 22 bases between. For this clone: The antigen is not known.

Original analysis: The authors used CDR3 differences across clinicopathological groups to build a distant-metastasis classifier for papillary thyroid cancer. MiXCR was used by TCRdb to re-call the PCR reads. These V and J calls are TCRdb output, not the study's own analysis. The table includes about 38,000 clones, about 45% detected once. All patients were treatment-naive before thyroid surgery. The origin of this receptor is a male donor with papillary thyroid cancer or a benign thyroid nodule (not recorded which). Some clones in this sample may be carry-over from other donors' samples. The rearrangement links TRBV5-1 to TRBJ2-3; maybe TRBD1 (5 bases). What was sequenced was tumor tissue. This CDR3 is CASSPYRQSQENTQYF. As DNA, the CDR3 is TGCGCCAGCAGCCCCTATAGACAGTCTCAGGAGAATACGCAGTATTTT.